This T cell receptor (beta chain) originates from a study of blood T cell repertoires in COVID-19. Study-wide context: Samples representing acute and convalescent COVID-19 were sourced from the United States, Italy and Spain.

Looked up from germline, CDR1 is LGHNA and CDR2 is YSLEER. The V segment lost 4 bases and the J segment 4 bases; nucleotides outside the gene matches: 3. The CDR3 extends over 14 amino acids. Assay: immunoSEQ multiplex PCR; the TCRdb copy retains only in-frame clones and omits some. In the table there are under 350,000 clones, 85% to 90% of which are singletons. Sequenced sample: peripheral blood. The gene calls are TRBV4-3 and TRBJ1-2; TRBD1 aligns across 10 bases. This receptor was identified in a human donor in a cohort sampled during active COVID-19. Here the CDR3 DNA reads TGCGCCAGCAGCCGCGGACAGGGGGGCTATGGCTACACCTTC. Translating it yields CASSRGQGGYGYTF.